This TCR beta chain comes out of a study of tumor-infiltrating lymphocytes in primary liver carcinoma. The study, taken as a whole, reports: Presence in all five tumor regions was observed for only about 7-25% of top clones.

The table lists this clonotype with a few counts. The antigen is unknown. The input was approximately 0.45 ug total RNA; TCR beta cDNA was made from it with a constant-region primer. Slightly modified ARM-PCR with three nested multiplex PCR rounds yielded TCR beta libraries. Amplification in the first two PCR rounds was performed using TRBV1-TRBV30 forward primers and a C-beta reverse primer for 10 cycles each. TCRdb recomputed calls from the multiplex PCR reads with MiXCR, one row per CDR3 protein. This table has 95,000 to 100,000 distinct CDR3 sequences, around 71% appearing once. V lost 5 bases, J lost 0 bases, and 4 bases stayed unmatched. Germline V gives CDR1 GTSNPN, CDR2 SVGIG (reference sequence). The CDR3 is 14 residues long. Starting material for RNA and DNA co-extraction consisted of about 20-32 mg of unsorted bulk tissue.

This clonotype was obtained from an older woman with primary liver carcinoma and hepatitis B virus infection. The rearrangement uses TRBV30 and TRBJ1-3; TRBD1 agrees at 7 bases. The sequenced sample consisted of liver tumor tissue from sampling region 2. Subset indicated: tumor region T2, inferior pole. The CDR3 sequence: CAWDREGSGNTIYF. Written as DNA, the CDR3 is TGTGCCTGGGACAGGGAGGGCTCTGGAAACACCATATATTTT.